These 10 T cell receptor beta chains came from one sample sequenced in a study of shared clonotypes between healthy human individuals. Data came from immunoSEQ multiplex PCR; TCRdb stores just in-frame clones and leaves some out. This sample yields approximately 1,000,000 clones, of which approximately 80% are seen a single time; about 0.89% belongs to the top ten. Sample: memory CD4+ T cells from PBMCs. This sample's subset: CD45RA-negative fraction. The receptors come from a man in his late teens or twenties in good health. Some clones in this sample may be carry-over from other donors' samples.

The chain carries TRBV6-5 and TRBJ1-2; D is possibly TRBD1 (5 bases). V was clipped by 2 bases and J by 8 bases, with 9 bases between them. Per germline, CDR1 MNHEY and CDR2 SVGAGI. The CDR3 runs 12 residues. CDR3 sequence: CASSYRGEGYTF. The CDR3, as DNA: TGTGCCAGCAGTTACCGGGGGGAAGGCTACACCTTC.

The chain links TRBV11-2 to TRBJ2-1; D assignment may be TRBD1 or TRBD2 (5 bases each). The CDR3 totals 16 residues. CDR1 is SGHAT and CDR2 is FQNNGV in the germline V gene. V was shortened by 4 bases and J by 0 bases, with 13 bases between the two germline ends. CDR3 nucleotide sequence: TGTGCCAGCAGCTCCCTCCGGGGCCACTCCTACAATGAGCAGTTCTTC. Translated: CASSSLRGHSYNEQFF.

This chain links TRBV7-9 with TRBJ1-1; D not resolved. Germline CDR1 and CDR2: SEHNR and FQNEAQ (reference sequence). The CDR3 runs 14 residues. V was pared by 2 bases and J by 5 bases, with 12 bases between. This CDR3 is CASSLLKQGTEAFF. The CDR3, as DNA: TGTGCCAGCAGCTTACTGAAACAAGGGACTGAAGCTTTCTTT.

A remark on this clone: A much larger clone sits a single nucleotide away, making a read error possible. The chain has TRBV9 and TRBJ1-5; D unresolved. V lost 4 bases to trimming and J lost 3 bases, with 2 bases between them. The CDR3 is made up of 11 amino acids. Germline V CDR1 and CDR2: SGDLS, YYNGEE. The CDR3 loop is CASSINQPQHF. The CDR3 bases are TGTGCCAGCAGCATCAATCAGCCCCAGCATTTT. Filled out from reference TRBV9 and TRBJ1-5, the complete variable domain reads DSGVTQTPKHLITATGQRVTLRCSPRSGDLSVYWYQQSLDQGLQFLIQYYNGEERAKGNILERFSAQQFPDLHSELNLSSLELGDSALYFCASSINQPQHFGDGTRLSIL.

The CDR3 sequence is CASSTGISGNTIYF. CDR3 bases: TGTGCCAGCAGTACAGGGATCTCTGGAAACACCATATATTTT. The rearrangement uses TRBV28 and TRBJ1-3; TRBD1 might be the D (6 bases). The V end lost 5 bases, the J end lost 0 bases, and 8 bases lay between the germline ends. The CDR3 length is 14 residues. Germline-derived CDR1 and CDR2 are MDHEN and SYDVKM.

The rearrangement links TRBV30 to TRBJ2-5, with D tentatively TRBD2 (6 bases). This CDR3 has 15 amino acids. V shed 2 bases and J shed 1 base, with 14 bases lying between them. Germline values: CDR1 GTSNPN, CDR2 SVGIG (reference sequence). As DNA, the CDR3 is TGTGCCTGGAGTCCCGGCAGGGAGGTCCAAGAGACCCAGTACTTC. Its protein product is CAWSPGREVQETQYF.

This chain joins TRBV7-8 and TRBJ2-7, with 8 bases that match TRBD1. This CDR3 has 17 amino acids. V shed 1 base and J 3 bases; nucleotides not matched to a gene: 11. Looked up from germline, CDR1 is SGHVS and CDR2 is FQNEAQ. The CDR3 protein is CASSLVNNIGQGYEQYF. As DNA, the CDR3 is TGTGCCAGCAGCTTAGTGAATAATATCGGACAGGGCTACGAGCAGTACTTC.

The gene calls are TRBV7-2 and TRBJ2-5; tentatively, D is TRBD2 (7 bases). V shed 7 bases and J shed 5 bases, with 14 bases lying between them. Germline CDR1 reads SGHTA; CDR2 reads FQGNSA. CDR3 length equals 13 residues. CDR3 nucleotides: TGTGCCAGCACCGGGGGGCGGATGGAGACCCAGTACTTC. Protein sequence: CASTGGRMETQYF.

In this sample, this clone turned up once. The rearrangement uses TRBV2 and TRBJ2-2, with TRBD2 as a possible D gene (5 bases). V was pared by 7 bases and J by 6 bases, with 6 bases between. Per germline, CDR1 SNHLY and CDR2 FYNNEI. The CDR3 consists of 11 residues. This CDR3 is CASKGAGELFF. CDR3 sequence (DNA): TGTGCCAGCAAGGGAGCCGGGGAGCTGTTTTTT.

To note about this clone: The same CDR3 can be traced to other DNA sequences in this sample. CDR3 sequence reads: CASSSQGYGYTF. The CDR3, as DNA: TGTGCCAGCAGCTCGCAGGGCTATGGCTACACCTTC. V usage is TRBV7-2 and J usage is TRBJ1-2; D perhaps matches TRBD1 (5 bases). From germline, CDR1 is SGHTA and CDR2 FQGNSA. V lost 4 bases to trimming and J lost 4 bases, with 7 bases between them. The CDR3 loop spans 12 amino acids.